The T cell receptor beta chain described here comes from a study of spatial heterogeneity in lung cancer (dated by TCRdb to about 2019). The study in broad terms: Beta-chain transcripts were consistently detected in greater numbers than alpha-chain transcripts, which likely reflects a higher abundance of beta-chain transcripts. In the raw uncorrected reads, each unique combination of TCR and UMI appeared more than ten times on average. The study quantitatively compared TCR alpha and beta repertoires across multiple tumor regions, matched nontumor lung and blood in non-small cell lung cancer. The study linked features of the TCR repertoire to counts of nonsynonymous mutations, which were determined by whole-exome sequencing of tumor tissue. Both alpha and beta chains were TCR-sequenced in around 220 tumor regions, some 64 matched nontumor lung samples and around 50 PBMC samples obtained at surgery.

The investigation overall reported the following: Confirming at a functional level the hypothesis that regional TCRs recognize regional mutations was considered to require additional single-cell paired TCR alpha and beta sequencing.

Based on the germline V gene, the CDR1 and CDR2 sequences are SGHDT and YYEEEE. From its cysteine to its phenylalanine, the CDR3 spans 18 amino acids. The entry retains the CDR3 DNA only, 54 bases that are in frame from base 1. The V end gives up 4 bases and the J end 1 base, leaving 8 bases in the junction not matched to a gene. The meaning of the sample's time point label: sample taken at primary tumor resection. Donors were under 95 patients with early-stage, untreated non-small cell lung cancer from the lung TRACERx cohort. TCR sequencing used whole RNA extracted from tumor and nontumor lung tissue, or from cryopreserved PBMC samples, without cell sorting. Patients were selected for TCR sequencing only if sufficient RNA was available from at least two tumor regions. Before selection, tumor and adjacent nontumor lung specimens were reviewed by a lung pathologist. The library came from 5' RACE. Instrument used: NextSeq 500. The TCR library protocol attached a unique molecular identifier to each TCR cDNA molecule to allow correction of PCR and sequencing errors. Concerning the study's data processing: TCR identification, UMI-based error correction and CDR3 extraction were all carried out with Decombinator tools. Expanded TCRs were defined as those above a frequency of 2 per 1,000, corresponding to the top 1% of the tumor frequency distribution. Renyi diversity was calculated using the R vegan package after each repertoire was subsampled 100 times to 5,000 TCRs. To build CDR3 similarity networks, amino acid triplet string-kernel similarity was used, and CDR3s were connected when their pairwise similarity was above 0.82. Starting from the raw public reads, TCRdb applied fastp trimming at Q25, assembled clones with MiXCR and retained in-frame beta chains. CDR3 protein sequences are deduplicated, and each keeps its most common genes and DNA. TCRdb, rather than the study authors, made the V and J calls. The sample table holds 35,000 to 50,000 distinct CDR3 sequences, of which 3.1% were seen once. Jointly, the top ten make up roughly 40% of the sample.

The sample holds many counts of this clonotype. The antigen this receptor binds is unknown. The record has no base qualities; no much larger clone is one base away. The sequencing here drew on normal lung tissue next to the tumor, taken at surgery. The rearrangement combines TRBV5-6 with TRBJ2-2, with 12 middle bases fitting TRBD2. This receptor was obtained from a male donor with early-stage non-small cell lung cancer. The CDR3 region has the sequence CASSLGLAGSRNTGELFF. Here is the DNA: TGTGCCAGCAGCCTAGGACTAGCGGGGTCCCGGAACACCGGGGAGCTGTTTTTT. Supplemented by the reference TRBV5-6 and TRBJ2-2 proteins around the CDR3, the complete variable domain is DAGVTQSPTHLIKTRGQQVTLRCSPKSGHDTVSWYQQALGQGPQFIFQYYEEEERQRGNFPDRFSGHQFPNYSSELNVNALLLGDSALYLCASSLGLAGSRNTGELFFGEGSRLTVL.